This T cell receptor beta chain comes out of a study of blood T cell repertoires in COVID-19 (dated by TCRdb to between 2020 and 2021). Context from the whole study: Samples from collaborators originated in the United States, Italy and Spain and spanned both the acute and convalescent phases of COVID-19. Samples came from the ongoing ImmuneRACE study (first 160 participants) plus 1,254 subjects from 6 global collaborators. Nearly every sample came with metadata listing a de-identified subject ID, COVID-19 status, age in years and sex. The material from the prospective study consisted of cDNA or gDNA derived from T cells, B-cell-depleted T cells, or PBMCs. Where available, HLA class I and class II types were obtained from metadata supplied by the sample provider rather than from assay-based typing. The dataset comprised deeply sampled blood TCRbeta repertoires from subjects exposed to, actively infected with, or recovered from COVID-19. The repertoires were released in a freely available public database meant as a resource for research on the immune response to SARS-CoV-2.

Here is what the overall study found, with its caveats: The quantity of clinical and demographic metadata differed by source and by participant and was supplied without curation.

Collaborating institutions collected whole blood in K2EDTA tubes following their own protocols. For TCRbeta analysis, collaborator samples were shipped as frozen whole blood, as isolated PBMCs, or as DNA extracted from either sample type. TCRbeta CDR3 regions were amplified from genomic DNA by means of the immunoSEQ Assay, a bias-controlled multiplex PCR. From the authors' description of their analysis: The number of nucleated cells in each sample was estimated by amplification of reference gene primers within the assay. Sequence reads were collapsed and filtered to measure the absolute abundance of every unique TCRbeta CDR3 rearrangement. For each sample, productive Simpson clonality was calculated by taking the square root of Simpson's diversity index across productive rearrangements. TCRdb took over this immuneACCESS table, retaining in-frame rearrangements with V and J assigned. Such tables are incomplete; in checked studies, under half of the missing clones stem from an unresolved V gene, and the remainder is unexplained. The DNA was the basis for D and trimming; V, J and clone size are from that table. Present in this sample are approximately 170,000 clones, more than 65% of which were seen just once. The ten largest make up about 2.7% of the sample.

About this clone: The antigen this receptor binds is unknown. One base away there is no much larger clone; base qualities are not given.

The sequence was collected from a human donor with acute or convalescent COVID-19. The donor label of this sample is uncertain. The material sequenced was peripheral blood.

Read as DNA, the sequence is TGTGCCAGCAGTGAATCTTGGCGGGGGGGGACCCAGTACTTC. The translation is CASSESWRGGTQYF. The sequence links TRBV2 to TRBJ2-5; 9 bases in between match TRBD2. Relative to germline, V is missing 2 bases and J is missing 7 bases, with 5 bases of the junction outside any gene match. The CDR3 goes from the cysteine to the phenylalanine over 14 residues. Only the CDR3 DNA stays, 42 bases, in frame from base 1. Via the germline V gene, CDR1 is SNHLY and CDR2 FYNNEI.